Presented here are 5 T cell receptor beta chains from one specimen sequenced in a study of OX40 agonist ivuxolimab in advanced cancers. Some clones are missing from TCRdb's copy, which holds only in-frame ones; the method was immunoSEQ multiplex PCR. Among about 25,000 clones listed, 80% to 90% were seen once. This specimen consisted of CD4+ or CD8+ T cells sorted from blood, obtained in a trial of the OX40 agonist ivuxolimab. Source of these receptors: an adult with an advanced solid tumor such as melanoma, head and neck, liver or kidney cancer.

The CDR3 sequence: CASSVEPGGGYNEQFF. The DNA of the CDR3 is TGTGCCAGCAGCGTAGAGCCGGGCGGGGGGTACAATGAGCAGTTCTTC. V usage is TRBV9 and J usage is TRBJ2-1, with TRBD2 matching over 8 bases. CDR1 and CDR2 from the germline V gene are SGDLS and YYNGEE. The CDR3 runs to 16 residues. Unmatched junction bases numbered 6, after V lost 0 bases and J lost 4 bases.

V is TRBV27 and J is TRBJ1-1, with TRBD1 as a possible D gene (6 bases). V was cut by 5 bases and J by 3 bases, with 13 bases left in between. The CDR3 sequence is 14 residues long. CDR1 and CDR2 (germline): MNHEY, SMNVEV (reference sequence). This chain's CDR3 is CASSGGAWDTEAFF. CDR3 DNA sequence: TGTGCCAGCAGTGGGGGGGCGTGGGACACTGAAGCTTTCTTT.

The genes are TRBV2 and TRBJ1-4; D gene uncertain. Trimming removed 10 bases at V and 8 bases at J, with 17 bases between. The CDR3 is 13 residues long. CDR1 and CDR2 from the germline V gene are SNHLY and FYNNEI. This CDR3 reads CAIWAGGGEKLFF. The DNA of the CDR3 is TGTGCCATCTGGGCCGGAGGAGGCGAAAAACTGTTTTTT.

The rearrangement joins TRBV2 to TRBJ2-3; D is unclear. The length of the CDR3 is 15 residues. Germline V lookup: CDR1 SNHLY, CDR2 FYNNEI. The ends were cut back, 1 base at V and 2 bases at J, with 10 bases in the middle. CDR3 in amino acids: CASSEEGLFTDTQYF. The CDR3 DNA reads as TGTGCCAGCAGTGAAGAGGGTCTATTCACAGATACGCAGTATTTT. Full variable domain (remainder filled in from reference TRBV2 and TRBJ2-3): EPEVTQTPSHQVTQMGQEVILRCVPISNHLYFYWYRQILGQKVEFLVSFYNNEISEKSEIFDDQFSVERPDGSNFTLKIRSTKLEDSAMYFCASSEEGLFTDTQYFGPGTRLTVL.

The chain combines TRBV7-9 with TRBJ2-7; no clear D. V was cut by 7 bases and J by 6 bases, with 16 bases left in between. This CDR3 contains 13 residues. The V gene's germline CDR1 is SEHNR and CDR2 FQNEAQ (reference sequence). CDR3 region: CASTPVGRREQYF. CDR3 in DNA: TGTGCCAGCACCCCAGTGGGTAGGCGCGAGCAGTACTTC.